This record concerns one T cell receptor beta chain sequence. The data are from a study of cytomegalovirus exposure and HLA in healthy donors. Generated by immunoSEQ multiplex PCR, the TCRdb table keeps only in-frame clones and is missing some. The table has under 250,000 clones, about 90% seen once. Germline-derived CDR1 and CDR2 are SQVTM and ANQGSEA. The ends were cut back, 5 bases at V and 9 bases at J, with 14 bases in the middle. The CDR3 is 12 amino acids. Specimen: PBMCs. The rearrangement joins TRBV29-1 to TRBJ2-1, with D possibly being TRBD2 (5 bases). This TCR came from a man between 18 and 29 years old in good health and CMV-seropositive. CDR3 loop: CSVPTTSGEQFF. The DNA of the CDR3 is TGCAGCGTTCCAACTACCAGCGGTGAGCAGTTCTTC.